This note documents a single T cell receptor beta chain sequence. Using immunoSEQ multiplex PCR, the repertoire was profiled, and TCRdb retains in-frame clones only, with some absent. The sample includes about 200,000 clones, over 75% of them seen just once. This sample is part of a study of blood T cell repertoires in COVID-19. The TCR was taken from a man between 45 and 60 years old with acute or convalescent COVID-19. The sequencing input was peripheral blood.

In DNA form, the CDR3 reads TGTGCCAGCTCACCCGACAGGGGTGGCTACACCTTC. This encodes CASSPDRGGYTF. The chain combines TRBV18 with TRBJ1-2; the match to TRBD1 covers 8 bases. The CDR3 covers 12 residues. Germline V gene sequence: CDR1 KGHSH, CDR2 LQKENI. Unmatched junction bases numbered 1, after V lost 3 bases and J lost 7 bases.